The next 9 T cell receptor beta chains were all read from a single sample in a study of OX40 agonist ivuxolimab in advanced cancers. TCRdb's table, derived via immunoSEQ multiplex PCR, lists solely in-frame clones and lacks some. The sample shows 35,000 to 50,000 clones, 70% to 90% of them seen only once. The source was CD4+ or CD8+ T cells sorted from blood, collected in a trial of the OX40 agonist ivuxolimab. The receptors originated from an adult with an advanced solid tumor such as melanoma, head and neck, liver or kidney cancer.

The CDR3 reads CASSSTLWEQYF. As DNA, the CDR3 is TGCGCCAGCAGCTCCACACTTTGGGAGCAGTACTTC. The chain combines TRBV5-1 with TRBJ2-7; D call uncertain. Trimming took off 3 bases at V and 7 bases at J, with 11 bases between the two ends. The CDR3 covers 12 residues. Germline V gene data show CDR1 as SGHRS and CDR2 as YFSETQ.

The chain recombines TRBV5-6 with TRBJ2-3; tentatively, D is TRBD1 (6 bases). CDR1 and CDR2 from the germline V gene are SGHDT and YYEEEE. Trimming cost V 3 bases and J 6 bases, with 14 bases left between them. The CDR3 length is 14 residues. In DNA, the CDR3 is TGTGCCAGCAGCTCAACCACAGGGTCCGATACGCAGTATTTT. Encoded protein: CASSSTTGSDTQYF.

Only a few counts were recorded for this clone. The CDR3 sequence: CATSYGNAGEQFF. CDR3 sequence (DNA): TGTGCCACCAGCTACGGGAACGCAGGTGAGCAGTTCTTC. This chain links TRBV15 with TRBJ2-1, with D possibly TRBD2 on 5 matching bases. V gave up 5 bases and J gave up 9 bases, with 14 bases separating them. The CDR3 consists of 13 residues. CDR1 and CDR2 (germline): LNHNV, YYDKDF (reference sequence).

The V call is TRBV5-1, the J call TRBJ1-1; D unclear. Between the trimmed V and J ends, which lost 3 bases and 1 base, there was a span of 10 bases. Germline CDR1 and CDR2: SGHRS and YFSETQ. The CDR3 spans 14 residues. The CDR3 sequence: CASSWDTPNTEAFF. For the CDR3, the DNA is TGCGCCAGCAGCTGGGATACCCCGAACACTGAAGCTTTCTTT.

This chain uses TRBV7-8 with TRBJ2-5, with D possibly matching TRBD1 (6 bases). The CDR3 covers 17 residues. Per germline, CDR1 SGHVS and CDR2 FQNEAQ. V was clipped by 5 bases and J by 4 bases, with 23 bases between them. The CDR3 nucleotides are TGTGCCAGCAGCCCGCGGACAGTTCGCACTACGGGAGAGACCCAGTACTTC. Translated: CASSPRTVRTTGETQYF.

The chain has TRBV6-5 and TRBJ1-3; no clear D gene. The CDR3 has 14 amino acids. With 6 bases removed from V and 0 bases from J, the gap between germline ends came to 9 bases. Germline CDR1 reads MNHEY; CDR2 reads SVGAGI. CDR3 region: CASSEQTSGNTIYF. As DNA, the CDR3 is TGTGCCAGCAGCGAACAGACCTCTGGAAACACCATATATTTT.

This clone was counted once. The chain recombines TRBV7-6 with TRBJ2-7; D assignment may be TRBD1 or TRBD2 (6 bases each). This CDR3 is built from 14 residues. Trimming removed 1 base at V and 2 bases at J, with 9 bases between. Per the germline V gene, CDR1 is SGHVS and CDR2 is FNYEAQ. CDR3: CASSLGGDTYEQYF. Written as DNA, the CDR3 is TGTGCCAGCAGCTTAGGGGGGGACACCTACGAGCAGTACTTC. Complete variable domain (other parts from reference TRBV7-6 and TRBJ2-7): GAGVSQSPRYKVTKRGQDVALRCDPISGHVSLYWYRQALGQGPEFLTYFNYEAQQDKSGLPNDRFSAERPEGSISTLTIQRTEQRDSAMYRCASSLGGDTYEQYFGPGTRLTVT.

This clone has more than one count but fewer than ten. The chain carries TRBV7-9 and TRBJ1-2, with 9 bases aligning to TRBD1. Germline loops: CDR1 SEHNR, CDR2 FQNEAQ (reference sequence). The CDR3 extends over 14 amino acids. V gave up 4 bases and J gave up 4 bases; unmatched junction bases: 4. In DNA form, the CDR3 reads TGTGCCAGCAGCTCGCAGACAGGGGGCTATGGCTACACCTTC. Encoded protein: CASSSQTGGYGYTF. Full variable domain (outside the CDR3, taken from reference TRBV7-9 and TRBJ1-2): DTGVSQNPRHKITKRGQNVTFRCDPISEHNRLYWYRQTLGQGPEFLTYFQNEAQLEKSRLLSDRFSAERPKGSFSTLEIQRTEQGDSAMYLCASSSQTGGYGYTFGSGTRLTVV.

The chain links TRBV5-6 to TRBJ1-1; D is uncertain. The germline gives CDR1 SGHDT, CDR2 YYEEEE. CDR3 length equals 13 residues. Trimming stripped 4 bases from V and 0 bases from J, with 7 bases between. Here the CDR3 reads CASSLTLNTEAFF. The CDR3 DNA reads TGTGCCAGCAGCCTTACACTGAACACTGAAGCTTTCTTT.